One sample yielded the 30 T cell receptor beta chains listed below, sequenced in a study of blood T cell repertoires in COVID-19. Produced via immunoSEQ multiplex PCR; TCRdb's table is partial and in-frame only. The sample has 300,000 to 350,000 clones; around 90% are singletons. Sequencing was done on a sample of peripheral blood. The source is a woman younger than 30 who had recovered from COVID-19.

V and J are TRBV7-9 and TRBJ1-3; no clear D. Per germline, CDR1 SEHNR and CDR2 FQNEAQ (reference sequence). V lost 6 bases and J lost 6, with 18 bases in between. This CDR3 contains 15 residues. CDR3 sequence: CASSNLRGTLNTIYF. In DNA form, the CDR3 reads TGTGCCAGCAGTAACCTCCGAGGAACCTTAAACACCATATATTTT.

The chain has TRBV11-3 and TRBJ1-6; no definite D call. V was trimmed by 6 bases and J by 7 bases, leaving 13 bases between them. CDR3 length: 14 residues. Germline values: CDR1 SGHNT, CDR2 YENEEA. DNA for the CDR3: TGTGCCAGCAGACCTAGGGAGGACAATTCACCCCTCCACTTT. This codes for CASRPREDNSPLHF.

This rearrangement joins TRBV9 to TRBJ2-2, with D maybe TRBD2 (5 bases). With 0 bases removed from V and 5 bases from J, the gap between germline ends came to 11 bases. This CDR3 spans 15 amino acids. CDR1 is SGDLS, CDR2 YYNGEE, per germline. The CDR3 nucleotides are TGTGCCAGCAGCGTAGGAGGGAGTGGGACCGGGGAGCTGTTTTTT. Protein: CASSVGGSGTGELFF.

CDR3 amino acids: CASSLLAHPPDTQYF. The CDR3 nucleotides read TGTGCCAGCAGTTTATTAGCCCACCCCCCAGATACGCAGTATTTT. The chain employs TRBV27 and TRBJ2-3; D is ambiguous. The germline V gene encodes CDR1 MNHEY and CDR2 SMNVEV (reference sequence). The CDR3 spans 15 residues. V lost 1 base and J lost 4, with 12 bases in between.

A single count supports this clone. The chain uses TRBV28 and TRBJ2-2; perhaps TRBD2 as D (6 bases). Per the germline V gene, CDR1 is MDHEN and CDR2 is SYDVKM. The CDR3 sequence is 14 residues long. V lost 3 bases to trimming and J lost 5 bases, with 10 bases between them. For the CDR3, the DNA is TGTGCCAGCAGTTTTGGAGGGCGGACCGGGGAGCTGTTTTTT. Protein: CASSFGGRTGELFF.

V is TRBV14 and J is TRBJ1-3; tentatively, D is TRBD1 (5 bases). Germline V gene data show CDR1 as SGHDN and CDR2 as FVKESK. This CDR3 has 16 amino acids. V lost 3 bases and J lost 0, with 12 bases in between. The DNA of the CDR3 is TGTGCCAGCAGCCATCTGGGGCGGTCCTCTGGAAACACCATATATTTT. This sequence encodes CASSHLGRSSGNTIYF.

CDR3 protein: CASSLDPVLSGNTIYF. The CDR3 nucleotides read TGTGCCAGCAGCTTAGACCCGGTCCTCTCTGGAAACACCATATATTTT. V is TRBV7-2 and J is TRBJ1-3; D is ambiguous. The CDR3 consists of 16 residues. With 1 base removed from V and 0 bases from J, the gap between germline ends came to 10 bases. Germline V CDR1 and CDR2: SGHTA, FQGNSA. Based on the CDR3 plus reference TRBV7-2 and TRBJ1-3, the full variable domain is GAGVSQSPSNKVTEKGKDVELRCDPISGHTALYWYRQSLGQGLEFLIYFQGNSAPDKSGLPSDRFSAERTGGSVSTLTIQRTQQEDSAVYLCASSLDPVLSGNTIYFGEGSWLTVV.

The chain links TRBV6-1 to TRBJ2-7; 9 bases align to TRBD2. Germline CDR1 reads MNHNS; CDR2 reads SASEGT. Losses at the gene ends were 2 bases for V and 0 bases for J; bases not matched to a gene: 5. The CDR3 is 16 residues long. CDR3 in DNA: TGTGCCAGCAGTGAATCTCTAGCGGGAATCTCCTACGAGCAGTACGTC. Amino acid sequence: CASSESLAGISYEQYV.

This clone turned up a few times. The chain recombines TRBV21-1 with TRBJ1-5; the tabulated D call, TRBD1, remains unverified against the DNA. TRBV21-1 is a listed pseudogene. CDR3 size: 16 residues. In DNA, the CDR3 is TGTGCCAGCAGGATATTCAGGGGTTTTTCAAATCAGCCCCAGCATTTT. This sequence encodes CASRIFRGFSNQPQHF.

V gene TRBV2 combines with J gene TRBJ1-5; 8 positions agree with TRBD1. The CDR3 has 23 amino acids. Germline values: CDR1 SNHLY, CDR2 FYNNEI. The V segment lost 3 bases and the J segment 1 base; nucleotides outside the gene matches: 26. CDR3 in DNA: TGTGCCAGCAGTGAGAGTCAGACAGGGGCAAGAACGATCATCACTCCAAGCAATCAGCCCCAGCATTTT. It yields the protein CASSESQTGARTIITPSNQPQHF.

The gene calls are TRBV18 and TRBJ1-6, with D possibly being TRBD1 (6 bases). CDR1 is KGHSH, CDR2 LQKENI, per germline. V was trimmed by 2 bases and J by 8 bases, leaving 16 bases between them. The CDR3 runs 16 residues. The CDR3, as DNA: TGTGCCAGCTCACCAACGAGGGGGGGGGCGGATTCACCCCTCCACTTT. It translates to CASSPTRGGADSPLHF.

This chain links TRBV15 with TRBJ2-3; maybe TRBD2 (5 bases). The CDR3 consists of 15 residues. The V gene's germline CDR1 is LNHNV and CDR2 YYDKDF (reference sequence). V was shortened by 5 bases and J by 2 bases, with 14 bases between the two germline ends. CDR3 DNA: TGTGCCACCAGCCCAACCGGGATCAACACAGATACGCAGTATTTT. This sequence encodes CATSPTGINTDTQYF.

The gene calls are TRBV7-8 and TRBJ2-3; the match to TRBD2 covers 9 bases. Per the germline V gene, CDR1 is SGHVS and CDR2 is FQNEAQ. The CDR3 spans 16 residues. V lost 5 bases and J lost 1; bases outside the gene matches: 7. This CDR3 is CASSDRLAVGTDTQYF. The CDR3 DNA reads TGTGCCAGCAGCGACCGACTAGCGGTAGGCACAGATACGCAGTATTTT.

This chain uses TRBV7-8 with TRBJ2-2; no firm D call. With 5 bases removed from V and 6 bases from J, the gap between germline ends came to 7 bases. Germline CDR1 SGHVS, CDR2 FQNEAQ. The CDR3 is 12 amino acids. The CDR3 sequence: CASSRSAGELFF. The CDR3 DNA sequence: TGTGCCAGCAGCCGTTCCGCCGGGGAGCTGTTTTTT. The variable domain in full, completed from reference TRBV7-8 and TRBJ2-2, reads GAGVSQSPRYKVAKRGQDVALRCDPISGHVSLFWYQQALGQGPEFLTYFQNEAQLDKSGLPSDRFFAERPEGSVSTLKIQRTQQEDSAVYLCASSRSAGELFFGEGSRLTVL.

In DNA, the CDR3 is TGTGCCAGCAGCTTAGGAGGGGGCAGACGTATGTATGGCTACACCTTC. Amino acids: CASSLGGGRRMYGYTF. The J gene is TRBJ1-2, the V gene TRBV7-9; 7 bases match TRBD1. The CDR3 runs to 16 residues. Germline lookup yields CDR1 SEHNR and CDR2 FQNEAQ (reference sequence). Trimming took 1 base from V and 5 from J; bases not matched to a gene: 10.

CDR3 sequence reads: CASRSGLAGTGELFF. CDR3 in DNA: TGTGCCAGCCGGTCCGGACTAGCCGGCACCGGGGAGCTGTTTTTT. The chain carries TRBV2 and TRBJ2-2, with TRBD2 matching over 8 bases. Germline V gives CDR1 SNHLY, CDR2 FYNNEI. V gave up 8 bases and J gave up 4 bases; unmatched junction bases: 9. This CDR3 comprises 15 residues.

The chain combines TRBV27 with TRBJ2-1, with a possible D match to TRBD2 (6 bases). This CDR3 contains 14 residues. Germline CDR1 reads MNHEY; CDR2 reads SMNVEV (reference sequence). The ends were cut back, 6 bases at V and 4 bases at J, with 13 bases in the middle. CDR3 DNA: TGTGCCAGCAGCCCCGGGACTGGGTACAATGAGCAGTTCTTC. Its translation is CASSPGTGYNEQFF.

The rearrangement joins TRBV6-2 or TRBV6-3 to TRBJ1-5, with D perhaps matching TRBD1 (5 bases). Germline CDR1 and CDR2: MNHEY and SVGEGT. There are 19 residues in the CDR3. V dropped 4 bases and J dropped 3 bases, with 25 bases sitting between them. The CDR3 loop reads CASSSKPEATTGINQPQHF. Here the CDR3 DNA reads TGTGCCAGCAGTTCGAAACCCGAAGCCACCACAGGTATCAATCAGCCCCAGCATTTT.

The chain has TRBV6-5 and TRBJ1-1; D remains unclear. The CDR3 sequence is 12 residues long. Germline V CDR1 and CDR2: MNHEY, SVGAGI. Trimming pared 6 bases from V and 4 bases from J, leaving 9 bases between. The CDR3 coding sequence is TGTGCCAGCAGCCTACCAGGCACTGAAGCTTTCTTT. Residues: CASSLPGTEAFF.

The V gene is TRBV4-3, the J gene TRBJ1-1, with 7 positions matching TRBD1. With V trimmed by 3 bases and J by 0 bases, 7 bases remained unmatched. Germline V gives CDR1 LGHNA, CDR2 YSLEER. The CDR3 runs to 16 residues. The CDR3 sequence is CASSQATGVMNTEAFF. The CDR3 DNA sequence: TGCGCCAGCAGCCAGGCCACAGGGGTGATGAACACTGAAGCTTTCTTT.

The chain is built from TRBV6-4 and TRBJ2-6, with D possibly matching TRBD1 (5 bases). CDR1 and CDR2 (germline): MRHNA, SNTAGT. The CDR3 contains 15 residues. V lost 0 bases and J 2 bases, leaving 5 bases between the germline ends. Here the CDR3 reads CASSDSGAGANVLTF. CDR3 bases: TGTGCCAGCAGTGACTCAGGGGCTGGGGCCAACGTCCTGACTTTC.

The rearrangement uses TRBV20-1 and TRBJ2-1; tentatively, D is TRBD2 (6 bases). V was clipped by 3 bases and J by 0 bases, with 24 bases between them. This CDR3 spans 19 amino acids. Germline values: CDR1 DFQATT, CDR2 SNEGSKA (reference sequence). The CDR3 sequence: CSASPPRVAGNRSYNEQFF. The CDR3 nucleotides read TGCAGTGCTAGTCCCCCGCGGGTGGCGGGAAATCGCTCCTACAATGAGCAGTTCTTC.

This clone appeared once. CDR3 sequence: CASSHKGGTEAFF. The DNA of the CDR3 is TGCGCCAGCAGCCATAAAGGGGGCACTGAAGCTTTCTTT. The V call is TRBV4-3, the J call TRBJ1-1; D perhaps matches TRBD1 (6 bases). The CDR3 is made up of 13 amino acids. Trimming took off 3 bases at V and 4 bases at J, with 9 bases between the two ends. The germline V gene has CDR1 LGHNA and CDR2 YSLEER.

The genes are TRBV6-5 and TRBJ2-3, with 12 bases that match TRBD1. From germline, CDR1 is MNHEY and CDR2 SVGAGI. Trimming at V came to 4 bases and at J to 8 bases, leaving 4 bases not matched to a gene. The CDR3 contains 14 residues. The CDR3 DNA is TGTGCCAGCAGTTCCGGGACAGGGGGCCTTACGCAGTATTTT. This encodes CASSSGTGGLTQYF.

This clone has only one observation. V and J are TRBV11-3 and TRBJ2-5, with 8 nucleotides matching TRBD1. Germline V CDR1 and CDR2: SGHNT, YENEEA. The CDR3 contains 19 residues. Trimming at V came to 5 bases and at J to 0 bases, leaving 17 bases not matched to a gene. The CDR3 region has the DNA TGTGCCAGCAGCCCCCGGACAGGGCTGCGGGGTGAGGACCAAGAGACCCAGTACTTC. Translation gives CASSPRTGLRGEDQETQYF. Drawing the rest from reference TRBV11-3 and TRBJ2-5, the complete variable domain is EAGVVQSPRYKIIEKKQPVAFWCNPISGHNTLYWYLQNLGQGPELLIRYENEEAVDDSQLPKDRFSAERLKGVDSTLKIQPAELGDSAVYLCASSPRTGLRGEDQETQYFGPGTRLLVL.

Relative to its sample, this clone is large. The identical CDR3 is also encoded by other nucleotide sequences in the sample. The rearrangement uses TRBV24-1 and TRBJ2-2; 12 bases are shared with TRBD2. The V gene end was trimmed by 4 bases and the J gene end by 5 bases; junction bases not matched to a gene: 4. The CDR3 sequence is 16 residues long. CDR1 is KGHDR and CDR2 is SFDVKD in the germline V gene. The CDR3 protein is CATSDPGTSGTGELFF. For the CDR3, the DNA is TGTGCCACCAGTGACCCAGGGACTAGCGGGACCGGGGAGCTGTTTTTT.

The J gene is TRBJ2-5, the V gene TRBV11-3; 9 nucleotides match TRBD2. This CDR3 is built from 16 residues. CDR1 and CDR2 from the germline V gene are SGHNT and YENEEA. With V trimmed by 7 bases and J by 2 bases, 11 bases remained unmatched. CDR3 DNA: TGTGCCAGCACCAAGAGCCTAGCGGGATCACAAGAGACCCAGTACTTC. Amino acid sequence: CASTKSLAGSQETQYF. The full variable domain, with the rest looked up from reference TRBV11-3 and TRBJ2-5, is EAGVVQSPRYKIIEKKQPVAFWCNPISGHNTLYWYLQNLGQGPELLIRYENEEAVDDSQLPKDRFSAERLKGVDSTLKIQPAELGDSAVYLCASTKSLAGSQETQYFGPGTRLLVL.

The V and J genes are TRBV10-2 and TRBJ1-3; D not certain. The CDR3 has 15 amino acids. The V gene's germline CDR1 is WSHSY and CDR2 SAAADI. V lost 0 bases and J lost 0, with 6 bases in between. CDR3 sequence reads: CASSESLASGNTIYF. The DNA of the CDR3 is TGCGCCAGCAGTGAGTCGTTAGCCTCTGGAAACACCATATATTTT.

In DNA form, the CDR3 reads TGTGCCAGCATGCGGACAGGGGGCAGTGATGGCTACACCTTC. Residues: CASMRTGGSDGYTF. The genes are TRBV9 and TRBJ1-2; 11 bases are shared with TRBD1. J was trimmed by 6 bases and V by 6 bases; bases with no gene match: 7. CDR3 length equals 14 residues. Germline CDR1 and CDR2: SGDLS and YYNGEE.

The rearrangement links TRBV19 to TRBJ1-2; 7 positions agree with TRBD1. The CDR3 length is 16 residues. Looked up from germline, CDR1 is LNHDA and CDR2 is SQIVND (reference sequence). V trimming: 5 bases; J trimming: 5 bases; junction bases outside the gene matches: 14. DNA for the CDR3: TGTGCCAGTAGTCCGACAGGGCCAGTGACACCGTATGGCTACACCTTC. Its translation: CASSPTGPVTPYGYTF.